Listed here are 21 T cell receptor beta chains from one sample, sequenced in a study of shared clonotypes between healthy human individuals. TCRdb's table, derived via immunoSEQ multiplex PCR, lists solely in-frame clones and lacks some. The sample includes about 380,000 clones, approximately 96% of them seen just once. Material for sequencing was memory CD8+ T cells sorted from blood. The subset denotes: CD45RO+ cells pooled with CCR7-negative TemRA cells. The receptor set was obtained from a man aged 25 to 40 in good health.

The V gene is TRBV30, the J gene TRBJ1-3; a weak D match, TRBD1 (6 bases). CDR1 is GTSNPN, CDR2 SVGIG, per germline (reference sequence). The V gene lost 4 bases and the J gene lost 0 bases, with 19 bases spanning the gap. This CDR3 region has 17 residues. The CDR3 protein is CAWNRSRGGTSGNTIYF. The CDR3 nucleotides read TGTGCCTGGAACAGATCTAGAGGGGGAACCTCTGGAAACACCATATATTTT.

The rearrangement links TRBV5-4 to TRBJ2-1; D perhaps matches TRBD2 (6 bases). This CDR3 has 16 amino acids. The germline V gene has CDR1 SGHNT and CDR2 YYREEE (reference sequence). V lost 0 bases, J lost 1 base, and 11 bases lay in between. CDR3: CASSLVAGKSYNEQFF. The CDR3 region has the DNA TGTGCCAGCAGCTTGGTGGCGGGAAAGTCCTACAATGAGCAGTTCTTC. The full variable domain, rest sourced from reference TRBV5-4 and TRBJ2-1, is ETGVTQSPTHLIKTRGQQVTLRCSSQSGHNTVSWYQQALGQGPQFIFQYYREEENGRGNFPPRFSGLQFPNYSSELNVNALELDDSALYLCASSLVAGKSYNEQFFGPGTRLTVL.

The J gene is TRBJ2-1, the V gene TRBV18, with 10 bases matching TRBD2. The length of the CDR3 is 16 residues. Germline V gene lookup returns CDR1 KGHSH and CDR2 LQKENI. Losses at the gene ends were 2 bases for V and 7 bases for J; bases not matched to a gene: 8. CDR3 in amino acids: CASSPELVSGRNEQFF. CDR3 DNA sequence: TGTGCCAGCTCACCAGAATTGGTTAGCGGGAGGAATGAGCAGTTCTTC.

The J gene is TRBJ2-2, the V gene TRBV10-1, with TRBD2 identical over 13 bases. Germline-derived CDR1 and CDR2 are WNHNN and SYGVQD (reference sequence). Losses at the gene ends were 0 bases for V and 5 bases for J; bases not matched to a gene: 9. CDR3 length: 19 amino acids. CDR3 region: CASSESTSGRRSRTGELFF. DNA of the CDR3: TGCGCCAGCAGTGAGTCGACTAGCGGGAGGAGGAGTAGAACCGGGGAGCTGTTTTTT.

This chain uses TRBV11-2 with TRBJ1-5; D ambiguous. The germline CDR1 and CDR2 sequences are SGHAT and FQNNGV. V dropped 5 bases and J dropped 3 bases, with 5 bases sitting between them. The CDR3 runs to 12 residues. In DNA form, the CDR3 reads TGTGCCAGCAGCCGACACAATCAGCCCCAGCATTTT. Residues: CASSRHNQPQHF.

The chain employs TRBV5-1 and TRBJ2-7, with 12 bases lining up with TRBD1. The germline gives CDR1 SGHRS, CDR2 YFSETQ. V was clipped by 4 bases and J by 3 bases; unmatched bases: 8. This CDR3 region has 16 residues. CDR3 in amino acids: CASSVARDRGRYEQYF. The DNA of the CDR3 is TGCGCCAGCAGCGTGGCCCGGGACAGGGGGCGCTACGAGCAGTACTTC.

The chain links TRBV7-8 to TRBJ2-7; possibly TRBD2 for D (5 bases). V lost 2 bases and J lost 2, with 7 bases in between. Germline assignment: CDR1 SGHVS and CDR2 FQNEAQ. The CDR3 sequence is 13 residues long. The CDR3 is CASSLWETYEQYF. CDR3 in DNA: TGTGCCAGCAGCTTATGGGAGACCTACGAGCAGTACTTC.

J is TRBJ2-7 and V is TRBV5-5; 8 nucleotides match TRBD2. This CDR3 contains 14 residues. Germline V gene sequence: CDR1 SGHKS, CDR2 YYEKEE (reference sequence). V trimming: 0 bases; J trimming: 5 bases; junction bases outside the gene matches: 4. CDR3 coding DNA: TGTGCCAGCAGCTTGGTCAGCGGGAGCGACGAGCAGTACTTC. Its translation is CASSLVSGSDEQYF.

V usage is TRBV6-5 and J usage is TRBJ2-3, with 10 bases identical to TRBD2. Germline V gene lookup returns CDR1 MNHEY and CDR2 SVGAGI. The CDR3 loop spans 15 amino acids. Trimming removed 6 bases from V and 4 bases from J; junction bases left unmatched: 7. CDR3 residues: CASRPSGRGADTQYF. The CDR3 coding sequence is TGTGCCAGCAGGCCCAGCGGGAGGGGGGCAGATACGCAGTATTTT.

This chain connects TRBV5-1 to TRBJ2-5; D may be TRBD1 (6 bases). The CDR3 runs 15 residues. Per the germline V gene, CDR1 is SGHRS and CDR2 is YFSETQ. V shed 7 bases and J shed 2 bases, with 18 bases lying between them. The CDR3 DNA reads TGCGCCAGCGCACAGGGAAACGAGAAGCAAGAGACCCAGTACTTC. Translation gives CASAQGNEKQETQYF.

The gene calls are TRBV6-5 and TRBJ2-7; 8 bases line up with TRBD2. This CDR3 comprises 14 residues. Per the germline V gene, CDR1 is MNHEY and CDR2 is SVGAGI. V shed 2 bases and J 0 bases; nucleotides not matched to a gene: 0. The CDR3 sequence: CASSYREGSYEQYF. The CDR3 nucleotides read TGTGCCAGCAGTTACCGGGAGGGCTCCTACGAGCAGTACTTC.

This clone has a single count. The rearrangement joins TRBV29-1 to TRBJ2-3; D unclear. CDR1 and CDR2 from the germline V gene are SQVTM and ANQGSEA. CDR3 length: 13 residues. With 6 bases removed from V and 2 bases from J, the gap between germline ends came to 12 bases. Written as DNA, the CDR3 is TGCAGCGTACGAGTGAGACTCACAGATACGCAGTATTTT. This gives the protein CSVRVRLTDTQYF.

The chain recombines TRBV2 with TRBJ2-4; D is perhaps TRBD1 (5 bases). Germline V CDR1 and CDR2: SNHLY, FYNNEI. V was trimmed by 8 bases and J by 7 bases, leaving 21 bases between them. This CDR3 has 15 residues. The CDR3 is CASHWEGLDKNIQYF. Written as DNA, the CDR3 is TGTGCCAGCCACTGGGAAGGGTTGGACAAGAACATTCAGTACTTC.

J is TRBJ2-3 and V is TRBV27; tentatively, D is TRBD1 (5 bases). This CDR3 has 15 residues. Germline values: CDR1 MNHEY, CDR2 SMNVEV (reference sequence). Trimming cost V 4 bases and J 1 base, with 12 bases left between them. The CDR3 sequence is CASSYLTGGTDTQYF. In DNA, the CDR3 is TGTGCCAGCAGTTATCTCACAGGAGGCACAGATACGCAGTATTTT.

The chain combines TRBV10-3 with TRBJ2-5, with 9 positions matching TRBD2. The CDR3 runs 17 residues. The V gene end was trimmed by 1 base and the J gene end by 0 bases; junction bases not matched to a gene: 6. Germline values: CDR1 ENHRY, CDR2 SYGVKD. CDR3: CAISEYGSGSYQETQYF. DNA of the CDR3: TGTGCCATCAGTGAGTACGGTAGCGGGAGCTACCAAGAGACCCAGTACTTC.

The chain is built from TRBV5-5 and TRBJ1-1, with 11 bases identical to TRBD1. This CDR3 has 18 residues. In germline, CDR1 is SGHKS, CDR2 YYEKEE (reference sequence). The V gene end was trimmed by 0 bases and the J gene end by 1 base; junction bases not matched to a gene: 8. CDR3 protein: CASSLVGQGAGWNTEAFF. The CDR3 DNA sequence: TGTGCCAGCAGCTTGGTAGGACAGGGGGCGGGTTGGAACACTGAAGCTTTCTTT.

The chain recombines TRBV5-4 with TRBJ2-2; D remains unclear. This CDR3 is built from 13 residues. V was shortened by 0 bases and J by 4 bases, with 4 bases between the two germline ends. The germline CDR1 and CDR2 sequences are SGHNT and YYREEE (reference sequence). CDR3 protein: CASSLGRTGELFF. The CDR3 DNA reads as TGTGCCAGCAGCTTGGGGCGCACCGGGGAGCTGTTTTTT.

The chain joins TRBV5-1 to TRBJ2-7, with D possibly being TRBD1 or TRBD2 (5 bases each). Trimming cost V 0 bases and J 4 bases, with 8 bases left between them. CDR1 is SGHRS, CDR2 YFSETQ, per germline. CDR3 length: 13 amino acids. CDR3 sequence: CASSLGDGYEQYF. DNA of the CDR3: TGCGCCAGCAGCTTGGGGGACGGATACGAGCAGTACTTC.

The CDR3 nucleotides read TGTGCCAGCAGTTTTGTGATGGGAGGGGGAGAGACCCAGTACTTC. Translated: CASSFVMGGGETQYF. This chain connects TRBV28 to TRBJ2-5; D might be TRBD2 (7 bases). V lost 3 bases and J 4 bases, leaving 15 bases between the germline ends. The CDR3 covers 15 residues. CDR1 MDHEN and CDR2 SYDVKM come from the germline V gene.

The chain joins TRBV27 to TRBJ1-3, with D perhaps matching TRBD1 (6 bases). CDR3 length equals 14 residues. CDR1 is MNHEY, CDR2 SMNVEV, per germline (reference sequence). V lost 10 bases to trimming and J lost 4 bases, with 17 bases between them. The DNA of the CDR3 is TGTGCCACTCGGAAACAGGGATCAGGAAACACCATATATTTT. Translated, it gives CATRKQGSGNTIYF.

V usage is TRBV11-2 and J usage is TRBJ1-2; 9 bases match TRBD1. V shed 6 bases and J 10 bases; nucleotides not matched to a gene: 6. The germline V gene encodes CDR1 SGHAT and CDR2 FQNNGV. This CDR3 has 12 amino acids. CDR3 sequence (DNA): TGTGCCAGCAGGCCGGGACAGGGTGCCTACACCTTC. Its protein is CASRPGQGAYTF.